The rows below give T cell receptor beta chains drawn from one sample of a study of human T cells and chemical hapten exposure. In TCRdb, the RACE reads were re-called with MiXCR into one record per CDR3 protein. Of tens of thousands of distinct CDR3 sequences detected, nearly 10% appear once; the ten largest clones hold 3% to 4.5%. This specimen consisted of whole blood, obtained in connection with sensitization to the hapten diphenylcyclopropenone (DPC). These receptors were taken from a woman aged 40-49 years with alopecia areata. Some clones in this sample may be carry-over from other donors' samples. CDR3s include the opening cysteine and the closing phenylalanine or tryptophan. D genes are given only for firm matches. Expanded clones get a size class; other rows say once, few or many, or leave the size out.

TRBJ2-5,many,TRBV2,-,TGTGCCAGCAGTGTCATCCCGGGCCAATCGTACCAAGAGACCCAGTACTTC,CASSVIPGQSYQETQYF
TRBJ1-6,many,TRBV18,-,TGTGCCAGCTCACCGGATCCTGGGGGTAATTCACCCCTCCACTTT,CASSPDPGGNSPLHF
TRBJ2-1,few,TRBV9,-,TGTGCCAGCAGCGTAGAGTTGGGGGGGGCCCGATACAATGAGCAGTTCTTC,CASSVELGGARYNEQFF
TRBJ2-5,many,TRBV5-1,-,TGCGCCAGCAGCTTGGTTGGGGGCCAAGAGACCCAGTACTTC,CASSLVGGQETQYF
TRBJ2-2,-,TRBV28,-,TGTGCCAGCAGTCTGGGACTGATCGATTCCACCGGGGAGCTGTTTTTT,CASSLGLIDSTGELFF
TRBJ2-3,many,TRBV28,-,TGTGCCAGCAGTTCCGGGAAGGTGGGGGGATGGTTAGATACGCAGTATTTT,CASSSGKVGGWLDTQYF
TRBJ2-7,-,TRBV4-1,TRBD2,TGCGCCAGCAGCCAAGAGGTGACTAGCGCGGGAGCCTACGAGCAGTACTTC,CASSQEVTSAGAYEQYF
TRBJ2-3,-,TRBV19,-,TGTGCCAGTACCCCCGGTAACGCAGATACGCAGTATTTT,CASTPGNADTQYF
TRBJ2-3,many,TRBV9,-,TGTGCCAGCAGCGTCGGGCTGTTCACAGATACGCAGTATTTT,CASSVGLFTDTQYF
TRBJ1-4,many,TRBV7-2,-,TGTGCCAGCAGCTTAAGGACAGATGAAAAACTGTTTTTT,CASSLRTDEKLFF
TRBJ2-7,few,TRBV27,TRBD2,TGTGCCAGCAGTTTATCGGGGCTAGCGGGGTCTATCGACGAGCAGTACTTC,CASSLSGLAGSIDEQYF
TRBJ2-7,-,TRBV19,-,TGTGCCAGTAGTATAGAGCTTGGCAGTTCCTACGAGCAGTACTTC,CASSIELGSSYEQYF
TRBJ2-3,-,TRBV7-9,-,TGTGCCAGCAGCTTAGCTACCCAGGGCACAGATACGCAGTATTTT,CASSLATQGTDTQYF
TRBJ2-7,-,TRBV6-2/TRBV6-3,-,TGTGCCAGCAGTTACGACAGGAAGCCCTACGAGCAGTACTTC,CASSYDRKPYEQYF
TRBJ2-3,many,TRBV11-2,-,TGTGCCAGCAGCTTACAACCTAGCACAGATACGCAGTATTTT,CASSLQPSTDTQYF
TRBJ1-2,-,TRBV20-1,-,TGCAGTGCTAGAGAACGAGGGGACCCTAACTATGGCTACACCTTC,CSARERGDPNYGYTF
TRBJ1-1,-,TRBV29-1,TRBD1,TGCAGCGTGAGCGCAGGGACAGGGCGCCCGAACACTGAAGCTTTCTTT,CSVSAGTGRPNTEAFF
TRBJ2-2,many,TRBV7-3,-,TGTGCCAGCAGCTTAACGGCTAGGAACACCGGGGAGCTGTTTTTT,CASSLTARNTGELFF
TRBJ1-1,-,TRBV5-1,-,TGCGCCAGCAGCTTGAATTCCGGGGGTGAAGCTTTCTTT,CASSLNSGGEAFF
TRBJ2-1,many,TRBV5-4,TRBD2,TGTGCCAGCAGCCCCAACGCGGGGGGGTCCGACAATGAGCAGTTCTTC,CASSPNAGGSDNEQFF
TRBJ2-3,many,TRBV4-1,TRBD1,TGCGCCAGCAGCCAAGTCTCCCGACAGGGGGCATTCTCGGATACGCAGTATTTT,CASSQVSRQGAFSDTQYF
TRBJ1-1,few,TRBV2,-,TGTGCCAGCCGGAGTTTGGCAGGGGACGAAGCTTTCTTT,CASRSLAGDEAFF
TRBJ1-2,many,TRBV7-9,-,TGTGCCAGCAGCTTTTCGTATCCCCGCGCTGCTTATCGTAACTATGGCTACACCTTC,CASSFSYPRAAYRNYGYTF
TRBJ2-3,-,TRBV7-9,TRBD1,TGTGCGTGTCCGGGACAGGGCTCCACAGATACGCAGTATTTT,CACPGQGSTDTQYF
TRBJ1-6,few,TRBV4-1,-,TGCGCCAGCAGCCAACCCTTAATCCGGGACGGACTTAATTCACCCCTCCACTTT,CASSQPLIRDGLNSPLHF
TRBJ2-3,-,TRBV30,TRBD1,TGTGCCTGGAAGGGACAGACCACAGATACGCAGTATTTT,CAWKGQTTDTQYF
TRBJ2-1,-,TRBV29-1,-,TGCAGCGTTGAAGACCGGGGATTGGGGGACGAGCAGTTCTTC,CSVEDRGLGDEQFF
TRBJ1-1,-,TRBV6-2/TRBV6-3,TRBD1,TGTGCCAGCAGTTCAGGGGGCGCCGTGAACACTGAAGCTTTCTTT,CASSSGGAVNTEAFF
TRBJ2-3,few,TRBV24-1,TRBD2,TGTGCCACCAGCAGACGGACTAGCGGACGCACAGATACGCAGTATTTT,CATSRRTSGRTDTQYF
TRBJ1-3,many,TRBV7-9,TRBD1,TGTGCCAGCAGCAGAATGGACAGGGTCTCTGGAAACACCATATATTTT,CASSRMDRVSGNTIYF
TRBJ2-1,-,TRBV2,-,TGTGCCAGCAGGGACCTTCTTTACAACGAGCAGTTCTTC,CASRDLLYNEQFF
TRBJ2-7,many,TRBV4-3,-,TGCGCCAGCAGCCAAGATCAAAGGACATCGTCCCTCTACGAGCAGTACTTC,CASSQDQRTSSLYEQYF